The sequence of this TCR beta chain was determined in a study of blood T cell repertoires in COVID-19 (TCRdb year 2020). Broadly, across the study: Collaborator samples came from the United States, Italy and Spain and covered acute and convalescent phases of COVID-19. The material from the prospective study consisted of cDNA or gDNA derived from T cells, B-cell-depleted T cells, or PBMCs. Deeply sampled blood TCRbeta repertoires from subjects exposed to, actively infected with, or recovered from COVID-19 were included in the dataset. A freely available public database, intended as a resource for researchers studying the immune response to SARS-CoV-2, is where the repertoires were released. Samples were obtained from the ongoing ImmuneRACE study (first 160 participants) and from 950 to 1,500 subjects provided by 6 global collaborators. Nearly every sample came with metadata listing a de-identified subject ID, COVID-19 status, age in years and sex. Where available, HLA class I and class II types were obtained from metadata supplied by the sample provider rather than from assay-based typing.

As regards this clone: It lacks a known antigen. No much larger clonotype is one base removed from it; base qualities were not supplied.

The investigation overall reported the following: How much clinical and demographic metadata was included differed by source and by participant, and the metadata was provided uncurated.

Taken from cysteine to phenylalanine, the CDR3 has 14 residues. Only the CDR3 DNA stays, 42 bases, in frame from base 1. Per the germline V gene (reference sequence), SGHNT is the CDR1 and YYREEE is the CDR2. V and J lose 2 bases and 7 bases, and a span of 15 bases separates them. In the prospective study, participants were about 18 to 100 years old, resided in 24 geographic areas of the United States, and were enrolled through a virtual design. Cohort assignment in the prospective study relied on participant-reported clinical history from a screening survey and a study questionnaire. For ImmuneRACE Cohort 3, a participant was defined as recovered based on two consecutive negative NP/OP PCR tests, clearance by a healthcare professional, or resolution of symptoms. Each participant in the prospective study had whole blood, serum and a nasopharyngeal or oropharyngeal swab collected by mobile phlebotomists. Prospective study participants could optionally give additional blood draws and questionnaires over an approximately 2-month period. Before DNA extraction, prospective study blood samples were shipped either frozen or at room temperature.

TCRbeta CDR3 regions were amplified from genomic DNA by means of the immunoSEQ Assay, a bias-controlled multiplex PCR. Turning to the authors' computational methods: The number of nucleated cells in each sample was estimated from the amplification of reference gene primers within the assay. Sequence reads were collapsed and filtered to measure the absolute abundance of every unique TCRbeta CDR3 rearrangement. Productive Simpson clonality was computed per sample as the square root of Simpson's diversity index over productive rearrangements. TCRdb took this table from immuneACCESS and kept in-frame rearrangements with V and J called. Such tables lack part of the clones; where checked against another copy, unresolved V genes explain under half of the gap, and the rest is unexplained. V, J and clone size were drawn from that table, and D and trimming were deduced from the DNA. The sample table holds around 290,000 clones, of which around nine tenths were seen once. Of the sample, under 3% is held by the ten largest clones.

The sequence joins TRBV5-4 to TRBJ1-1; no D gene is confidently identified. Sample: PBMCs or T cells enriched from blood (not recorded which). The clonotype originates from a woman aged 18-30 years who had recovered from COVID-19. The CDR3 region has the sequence CASSFGGSFNEAFF. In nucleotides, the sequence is TGTGCCAGCAGCTTCGGCGGAAGTTTTAATGAAGCTTTCTTT.